The 22 T cell receptor beta chains below come from one sample, sequenced in a study of shared clonotypes between healthy human individuals. The table came from immunoSEQ multiplex PCR; TCRdb's copy has only in-frame clones and leaves some out. The sample lists a few million clones; over 85% were seen once. Terminally differentiated effector memory CD45RA+ cells were excluded from the naive CD8 cells, which were CD45RO-negative and positively selected for CCR7. The sequenced sample consisted of naive CD8+ T cells from PBMCs. The receptors were gathered from a man younger than 35 in good health. Some clones in this sample may be carry-over from other donors' samples.

The chain couples TRBV27 to TRBJ2-7; 14 bases fit TRBD2. After removal of 5 bases from V and 5 bases from J, the junction contained 20 bases not matched to a gene. The CDR3 totals 20 residues. CDR1 MNHEY and CDR2 SMNVEV come from the germline V gene (reference sequence). The CDR3 DNA sequence: TGTGCCAGCAGTCCCTACCCTCTGAGACTAGCGGGAGGGCTTTTCAACGAGCAGTACTTC. Its protein product is CASSPYPLRLAGGLFNEQYF.

The rearrangement joins TRBV13 to TRBJ1-2; D is uncertain. Trimming removed 5 bases from V and 0 bases from J, with 13 bases in between. The germline V gene encodes CDR1 PRHDT and CDR2 FYEKMQ (reference sequence). The CDR3 contains 15 residues. The DNA of the CDR3 is TGTGCCAGCAGCCACGGGAGACTACCTAACTATGGCTACACCTTC. It is translated as CASSHGRLPNYGYTF.

V gene TRBV28 combines with J gene TRBJ2-5; 11 bases align to TRBD2. The CDR3 has 16 amino acids. From germline, CDR1 is MDHEN and CDR2 SYDVKM. J lost 2 bases, V lost 8 bases, and 10 bases had no gene match. This CDR3 is CASGFVLAGEQETQYF. The CDR3 DNA is TGTGCCAGCGGGTTTGTACTAGCGGGAGAACAAGAGACCCAGTACTTC.

The chain couples TRBV7-2 to TRBJ2-5; tentative D call: TRBD1 (6 bases). The V gene lost 1 base and the J gene lost 0 bases, with 9 bases spanning the gap. This CDR3 comprises 15 residues. From germline, CDR1 is SGHTA and CDR2 FQGNSA. Here the CDR3 DNA reads TGTGCCAGCAGCTTAGAGCAGGGGAACCAAGAGACCCAGTACTTC. Encoded protein: CASSLEQGNQETQYF.

The rearrangement uses TRBV29-1 and TRBJ2-7; D is unresolved. This CDR3 comprises 15 residues. The germline CDR1 and CDR2 sequences are SQVTM and ANQGSEA. Trimming pared 2 bases from V and 1 base from J, leaving 15 bases between. DNA of the CDR3: TGCAGCGTTGAAATCCCCAGCAGGCCTTCCTACGAGCAGTACTTC. This codes for CSVEIPSRPSYEQYF.

This clone has just one count. The chain links TRBV19 to TRBJ1-4; TRBD1 is a possible D gene (6 bases). CDR3 length: 13 residues. CDR1 is LNHDA, CDR2 SQIVND, per germline (reference sequence). Trimming pared 4 bases from V and 7 bases from J, leaving 10 bases between. DNA of the CDR3: TGTGCCAGTAGTAAACAGGGCGGTGAAAAACTGTTTTTT. It codes for CASSKQGGEKLFF.

The chain carries TRBV27 and TRBJ1-3; 8 nucleotides line up with TRBD1. J lost 4 bases, V lost 2 bases, and 4 bases had no gene match. The CDR3 runs 15 residues. Germline CDR1 MNHEY, CDR2 SMNVEV (reference sequence). CDR3 DNA sequence: TGTGCCAGCAGTTTACAGGGGGCCTTAGGAAACACCATATATTTT. This translates into CASSLQGALGNTIYF.

J is TRBJ2-7 and V is TRBV10-3, with TRBD2 identical over 8 bases. Trimming removed 4 bases from V and 5 bases from J; junction bases left unmatched: 16. This CDR3 has 17 amino acids. The germline V gene encodes CDR1 ENHRY and CDR2 SYGVKD. Here the CDR3 DNA reads TGTGCCATCAGTGTCAGTACTAGCGGCACCCGAACTAACGAGCAGTACTTC. Translating gives CAISVSTSGTRTNEQYF.

The rearrangement uses TRBV11-2 and TRBJ2-7; TRBD1 agrees at 9 bases. V lost 3 bases, J lost 3 bases, and 6 bases stayed unmatched. The CDR3 is 15 amino acids. Germline values: CDR1 SGHAT, CDR2 FQNNGV. As DNA, the CDR3 is TGTGCCAGCAGCTTCGAATCGACAGGGGGCTACGAGCAGTACTTC. Amino acid sequence: CASSFESTGGYEQYF. The full variable domain, with the rest looked up from reference TRBV11-2 and TRBJ2-7, is EAGVAQSPRYKIIEKRQSVAFWCNPISGHATLYWYQQILGQGPKLLIQFQNNGVVDDSQLPKDRFSAERLKGVDSTLKIQPAKLEDSAVYLCASSFESTGGYEQYFGPGTRLTVT.

The chain carries TRBV27 and TRBJ1-5, with unresolved D. The CDR3 has 16 residues. The germline CDR1 and CDR2 sequences are MNHEY and SMNVEV (reference sequence). The ends were cut back, 3 bases at V and 5 bases at J, with 17 bases in the middle. The CDR3 sequence: CASSFRATFYDQPQHF. The CDR3 DNA follows: TGTGCCAGCAGTTTTAGAGCGACATTCTACGATCAGCCCCAGCATTTT.

This chain uses TRBV28 with TRBJ1-1, with a possible D match to TRBD1 (6 bases). The V gene's germline CDR1 is MDHEN and CDR2 SYDVKM. The CDR3 is 14 residues long. V dropped 2 bases and J dropped 5 bases, with 12 bases sitting between them. The CDR3 bases are TGTGCCAGCAGTTTAGATCTCAGGGGAACTGAAGCTTTCTTT. It codes for CASSLDLRGTEAFF. Full variable domain (missing parts from reference TRBV28 and TRBJ1-1): DVKVTQSSRYLVKRTGEKVFLECVQDMDHENMFWYRQDPGLGLRLIYFSYDVKMKEKGDIPEGYSVSREKKERFSLILESASTNQTSMYLCASSLDLRGTEAFFGQGTRLTVV.

The rearrangement uses TRBV11-2 and TRBJ1-2; no firm D call. There are 13 residues in the CDR3. The germline CDR1 and CDR2 sequences are SGHAT and FQNNGV. Trimming removed 3 bases from V and 6 bases from J, with 11 bases in between. The CDR3 DNA reads TGTGCCAGCAGCTTCGCGGCAATTAATGGCTACACCTTC. Its translation is CASSFAAINGYTF.

The chain carries TRBV7-9 and TRBJ2-2, with 10 bases identical to TRBD1. The V gene's germline CDR1 is SEHNR and CDR2 FQNEAQ (reference sequence). This CDR3 has 13 residues. V lost 5 bases, J lost 13 bases, and 7 bases stayed unmatched. In DNA, the CDR3 is TGTGCCAGCAGCCGAAGAAGGGACAGGGGGCTGTTTTTT. Its translation: CASSRRRDRGLFF.

The V gene is TRBV15, the J gene TRBJ2-3; D is ambiguous. Germline assignment: CDR1 LNHNV and CDR2 YYDKDF (reference sequence). This CDR3 comprises 17 residues. V lost 1 base and J lost 6, with 20 bases in between. This chain's CDR3 is CATSRGRAASRVDTQYF. In nucleotides, the CDR3 is TGTGCCACCAGCAGAGGGAGAGCAGCGAGCCGGGTGGATACGCAGTATTTT. Using reference TRBV15 and TRBJ2-3 for the parts outside the CDR3, the full variable domain is DAMVIQNPRYQVTQFGKPVTLSCSQTLNHNVMYWYQQKSSQAPKLLFHYYDKDFNNEADTPDNFQSRRPNTSFCFLDIRSPGLGDTAMYLCATSRGRAASRVDTQYFGPGTRLTVL.

V usage is TRBV5-4 and J usage is TRBJ2-7; D perhaps matches TRBD1 (6 bases). This CDR3 has 15 residues. Looked up from germline, CDR1 is SGHNT and CDR2 is YYREEE (reference sequence). V was cut by 0 bases and J by 5 bases, with 15 bases left in between. The CDR3 nucleotides are TGTGCCAGCAGCTTGGACCGGGACAATATACACGAGCAGTACTTC. The encoded protein is CASSLDRDNIHEQYF.

The V and J genes are TRBV11-2 and TRBJ2-1; D uncertain. Germline-derived CDR1 and CDR2 are SGHAT and FQNNGV. Trimming cost V 5 bases and J 4 bases, with 15 bases left between them. The CDR3 is made up of 15 amino acids. The CDR3 is CASSPVRNPYNEQFF. The CDR3 nucleotides read TGTGCCAGCAGCCCCGTCAGAAACCCTTACAATGAGCAGTTCTTC.

CDR3 in amino acids: CASSSTLVGTQYF. In nucleotides, the CDR3 is TGTGCCAGCAGCTCCACCCTGGTGGGTACGCAGTATTTT. The chain couples TRBV7-9 to TRBJ2-3, with D unclear. The V end lost 4 bases, the J end lost 8 bases, and 13 bases lay between the germline ends. Germline V gives CDR1 SEHNR, CDR2 FQNEAQ (reference sequence). CDR3 size: 13 residues. The full variable domain, its missing parts supplied by reference TRBV7-9 and TRBJ2-3, is DTGVSQNPRHKITKRGQNVTFRCDPISEHNRLYWYRQTLGQGPEFLTYFQNEAQLEKSRLLSDRFSAERPKGSFSTLEIQRTEQGDSAMYLCASSSTLVGTQYFGPGTRLTVL.

The genes are TRBV4-3 and TRBJ2-7, with D possibly TRBD2 on 5 matching bases. Trimming took off 1 base at V and 5 bases at J, with 15 bases between the two ends. The CDR3 runs 15 residues. Germline lookup yields CDR1 LGHNA and CDR2 YSLEER. The CDR3 loop reads CASSQGTRAPHEQYF. DNA of the CDR3: TGCGCCAGCAGCCAAGGCACTAGAGCCCCACACGAGCAGTACTTC.

The chain combines TRBV5-6 with TRBJ1-1; 7 bases line up with TRBD1. The trim removed 3 bases at V and 1 base at J, leaving 6 bases unmatched. Germline CDR1 and CDR2: SGHDT and YYEEEE. The CDR3 covers 15 residues. The CDR3 DNA is TGTGCCAGCAGCTGGGGTAACAGGGGGAACACTGAAGCTTTCTTT. Its translation: CASSWGNRGNTEAFF.

The J gene is TRBJ2-5, the V gene TRBV29-1; D is undetermined. This CDR3 has 11 residues. Per germline, CDR1 SQVTM and CDR2 ANQGSEA. Trimming stripped 7 bases from V and 7 bases from J, with 13 bases between. The CDR3 coding sequence is TGCAGCGGCACGGTCAGTGGGACCCAGTACTTC. This translates into CSGTVSGTQYF. Based on the CDR3 plus reference TRBV29-1 and TRBJ2-5, the full variable domain is SAVISQKPSRDICQRGTSLTIQCQVDSQVTMMFWYRQQPGQSLTLIATANQGSEATYESGFVIDKFPISRPNLTFSTLTVSNMSPEDSSIYLCSGTVSGTQYFGPGTRLLVL.

A remark on this clone: Other nucleotide sequences from this sample produce the same CDR3. The chain links TRBV27 to TRBJ2-3; D is unresolved. This CDR3 has 13 amino acids. The V gene lost 2 bases and the J gene lost 2 bases, with 5 bases spanning the gap. CDR1 and CDR2 (germline): MNHEY, SMNVEV (reference sequence). The CDR3 region has the DNA TGTGCCAGCAGTTTACTGGCCACAGATACGCAGTATTTT. Its translation: CASSLLATDTQYF.

The genes are TRBV7-2 and TRBJ2-5; a weak D match, TRBD1 (5 bases). Germline lookup yields CDR1 SGHTA and CDR2 FQGNSA. This CDR3 contains 14 residues. The V gene lost 5 bases and the J gene lost 1 base, with 11 bases spanning the gap. The CDR3 DNA reads TGTGCCAGCAGCACCCGACAGCGCCAAGAGACCCAGTACTTC. Its protein is CASSTRQRQETQYF.